The clone carrying this T cell receptor (beta chain) was found a few times. What it binds is unknown. V was trimmed by 6 bases and J by 2 bases, leaving 16 bases between them. The CDR3 extends over 15 amino acids. Germline V CDR1 and CDR2: WSHSY, SAAADI. The data were taken from a study of T-cell memory formation after mild COVID-19. TCRdb recomputed calls from the 5' RACE reads with MiXCR, one row per CDR3 protein. This sample has some 150,000 distinct CDR3 sequences, with about 14% found just once. Study-level results: Of the contracting clones, CD4+ ones lay mainly in CM and EM, and CD8+ ones in EMRA.

The TCR was taken from an adult woman who had mild COVID-19 (a few samples of this study predate the infection). Cell type and time point are not known. Sequences were obtained from PBMCs or a T cell subset sorted from them (not recorded which). The rearrangement links TRBV10-2 to TRBJ1-1; perhaps TRBD1 as D (6 bases). The CDR3 DNA sequence: TGCGCCAGCAGCTCCGAGAGGGGGTTCAACACTGAAGCTTTCTTT. Encoded protein: CASSSERGFNTEAFF.